The clone carrying this T cell receptor beta chain was seen at least ten times. Its antigen remains unknown. TCRdb recomputed calls from the 5' RACE reads with MiXCR, one row per CDR3 protein. This table holds a few hundred thousand distinct CDR3 sequences, over 9.5% found once. The CDR3 has 14 residues. V gave up 3 bases and J gave up 4 bases; unmatched junction bases: 4. The record originates from a study of identical twins. Study-level results: Within cord blood, abundant beta clonotypes carried fewer insertions, but memory repertoires showed no such trend.

These data are also associated with another study on yellow fever vaccine responses in identical twins. Per that study: Vaccine-induced T cell responses in twins were reportedly observed to appear partly convergent, partly personalized.

The chain couples TRBV12-3 or TRBV12-4 to TRBJ2-7; the match to TRBD1 covers 9 bases. The sequenced sample consisted of memory (CD45RO+) T cells sorted from blood. This clonotype was sampled from a young woman in good health. The CDR3, as DNA: TGTGCCAGCAGTTTGACCGGGACAGGGTACGAGCAGTACTTC. It translates to CASSLTGTGYEQYF.